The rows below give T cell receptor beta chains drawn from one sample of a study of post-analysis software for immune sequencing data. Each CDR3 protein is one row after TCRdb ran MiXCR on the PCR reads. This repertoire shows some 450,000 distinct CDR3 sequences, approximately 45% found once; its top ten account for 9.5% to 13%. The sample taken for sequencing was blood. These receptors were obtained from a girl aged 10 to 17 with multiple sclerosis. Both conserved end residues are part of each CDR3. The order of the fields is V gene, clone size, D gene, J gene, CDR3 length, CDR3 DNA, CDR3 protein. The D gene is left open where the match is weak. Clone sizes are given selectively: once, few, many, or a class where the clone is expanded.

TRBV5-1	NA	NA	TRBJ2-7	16	TGCGCCAGCAGCCCGTACAGACAGACGAGCTCCTACGAGCAGTACTTC	CASSPYRQTSSYEQYF
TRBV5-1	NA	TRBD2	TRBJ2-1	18	TGCGCCAGCAGCGTTACGGGACTAGCGGGACGAACCTACAATGAGCAGTTCTTC	CASSVTGLAGRTYNEQFF
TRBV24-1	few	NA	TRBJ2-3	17	TGTGCCACCAGGGACCATCCAGACCAAAGGGGCACAGATACGCAGTATTTT	CATRDHPDQRGTDTQYF
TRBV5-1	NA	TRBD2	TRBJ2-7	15	TGCGCCAGCACCCCTGCCCAGCGGGAGGGGTACGAGCAGTACTTC	CASTPAQREGYEQYF
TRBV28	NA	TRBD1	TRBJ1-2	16	TGTGCCAGCAGTTTCCCTCGGACAGGGGACCCATATGGCTACACCTTC	CASSFPRTGDPYGYTF
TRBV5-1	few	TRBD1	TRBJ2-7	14	TGCGCCAGCGGGACGGGACAGGGGTACGACGAGCAGTACTTC	CASGTGQGYDEQYF
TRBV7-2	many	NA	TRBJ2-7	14	TGTGCCAGCAGCTTAGAGAGGGGCTCCTACGAGCAGTACTTC	CASSLERGSYEQYF
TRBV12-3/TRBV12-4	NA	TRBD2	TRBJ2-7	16	TGTGCCAGCAGGGGGCTACTAGCGGGGGGCCTCAATGAGCAGTACTTC	CASRGLLAGGLNEQYF
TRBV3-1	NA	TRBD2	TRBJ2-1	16	TGTGCCAGCAGCCAAGTAGCGGGGGGGGCGTTCAATGAGCAGTTCTTC	CASSQVAGGAFNEQFF
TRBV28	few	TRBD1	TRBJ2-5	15	TGTGCCACCCGACCCGGGACAGGGAGTAAGGAGACCCAGTACTTC	CATRPGTGSKETQYF
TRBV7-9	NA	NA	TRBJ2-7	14	TGTGCCAGCAGCTTACCGACAGAGCCCTACGAGCAGTACTTC	CASSLPTEPYEQYF
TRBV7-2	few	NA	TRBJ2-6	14	TGTGCCAGCAGCCCTTGGTCTGGGGCCAACGTCCTGACTTTC	CASSPWSGANVLTF
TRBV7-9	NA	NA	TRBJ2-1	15	TGTGCCAGCAGCGATGCATTAAGGGGTTACAATGAGCAGTTCTTC	CASSDALRGYNEQFF
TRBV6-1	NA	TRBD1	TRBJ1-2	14	TGTGCCAGCAGTGATGGTCTCAGGGGGCGAGGCTACACCTTC	CASSDGLRGRGYTF
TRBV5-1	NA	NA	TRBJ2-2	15	TGCGCCAGCAGCTTGTGGGGCCGGGACACCGGGGAGCTGTTTTTT	CASSLWGRDTGELFF
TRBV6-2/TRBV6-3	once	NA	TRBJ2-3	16	TGTGCCAGCAGTTACCTGGCAGGCCTTTACACAGATACGCAGTATTTT	CASSYLAGLYTDTQYF
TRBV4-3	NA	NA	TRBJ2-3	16	TGCGCCAGCAGCCTCCAAGCTGCCAGATCCACAGATACGCAGTATTTT	CASSLQAARSTDTQYF
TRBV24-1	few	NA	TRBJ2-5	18	TGTGCCACCAGTGATTCTACCTTCGTGACGGAGAAACAAGAGACCCAGTACTTC	CATSDSTFVTEKQETQYF
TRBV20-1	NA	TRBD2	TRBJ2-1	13	TGCAGTGCCCAAGCGGGAGGGTACAATGAGCAGTTCTTC	CSAQAGGYNEQFF
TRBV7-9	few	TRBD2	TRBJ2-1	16	TGTGCCAGCAGCCCCCCTAGCGGGAGGCCTAACAATGAGCAGTTCTTC	CASSPPSGRPNNEQFF
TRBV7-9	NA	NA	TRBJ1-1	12	TGTGCCAGCAGCATCGGGACATATGAAGCTTTCTTT	CASSIGTYEAFF
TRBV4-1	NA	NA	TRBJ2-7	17	TGCGCCAGCAGCCAAAGGGTAGGGGGGGAGATCTCCTACGAGCAGTACTTC	CASSQRVGGEISYEQYF
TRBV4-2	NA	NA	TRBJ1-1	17	TGTGCCAGCAGCCAAGATACAGTCGAAGGTGGGAGTACTGAAGCTTTCTTT	CASSQDTVEGGSTEAFF
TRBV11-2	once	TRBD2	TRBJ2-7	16	TGTGCCAGCAGCTTAGTCATCGGTAGCGGGATGAACGAGCAGTACTTC	CASSLVIGSGMNEQYF
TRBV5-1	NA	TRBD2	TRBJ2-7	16	TGCGCCAGCAGCAGATCGGGACTAGCGGGCGTGTACGAGCAGTACTTC	CASSRSGLAGVYEQYF
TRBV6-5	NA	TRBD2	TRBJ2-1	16	TGTGCCAGCAGCCGCGGGTGGCTAGCGGGAGGTAGTGAGCAGTTCTTC	CASSRGWLAGGSEQFF
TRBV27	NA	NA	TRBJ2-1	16	TGTGCCAGCAGTTTACTGCGGATTAGCTCCTACAATGAGCAGTTCTTC	CASSLLRISSYNEQFF
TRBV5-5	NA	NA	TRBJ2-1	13	TGTGCCAGCAGCCGAACTACCACTAATGAGCAGTTCTTC	CASSRTTTNEQFF
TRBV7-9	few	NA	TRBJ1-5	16	TGTGCCAGCAGCTTAATAACGGGTAATAGCAATCAGCCCCAGCATTTT	CASSLITGNSNQPQHF
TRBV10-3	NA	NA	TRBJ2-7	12	TGTGCCATCAGCCCGAAGGACTACGAGCAGTACTTC	CAISPKDYEQYF
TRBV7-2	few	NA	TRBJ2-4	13	TGTGCCAGCAGCCCAGGGGATGGGAACATTCAGTACTTC	CASSPGDGNIQYF
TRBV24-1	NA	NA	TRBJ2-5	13	TGTGCCACCAGACCTCGAACGGCGGAGACCCAGTACTTC	CATRPRTAETQYF
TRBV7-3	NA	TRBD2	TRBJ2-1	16	TGTGCCAGCAGCAGACTTACTAGCGGGAGGAACAATGAGCAGTTCTTC	CASSRLTSGRNNEQFF
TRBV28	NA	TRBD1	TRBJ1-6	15	TGTGCCAGCAGTACTCAGGGGACAGATAATTCACCCCCCCACTTT	CASSTQGTDNSPPHF
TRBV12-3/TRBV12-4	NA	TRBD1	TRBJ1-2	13	TGTGCCAGCACCCTGGGACAGAACTATGGCTACACCTTC	CASTLGQNYGYTF
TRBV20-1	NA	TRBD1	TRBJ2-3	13	TGCAGCCCAGGGGGAGAAGTCACAGATACGCAGTATTTT	CSPGGEVTDTQYF
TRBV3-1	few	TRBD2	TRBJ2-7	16	TGTGCCAGCAGCCAAGAGTACACTAGCGGGAACTACGAGCAGTACTTC	CASSQEYTSGNYEQYF
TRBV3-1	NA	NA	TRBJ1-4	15	TGTGCCAGCAGCCCCCTAAGAACAACTAATGAAAAACTGTTTTTT	CASSPLRTTNEKLFF
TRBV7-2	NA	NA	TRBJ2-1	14	TGCGCCAGCAGCTTGGAGGGTACCTACAATGAGCAGTTCTTC	CASSLEGTYNEQFF
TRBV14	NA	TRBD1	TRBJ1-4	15	TGTGCCAGCAGCCAGCCGGGGACAGGGGATGAAAAACTGTTTTTT	CASSQPGTGDEKLFF
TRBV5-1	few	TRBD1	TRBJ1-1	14	TGCGCCAGCAACCTCTCAGGGGGGACCACTGAAGCTTTCTTT	CASNLSGGTTEAFF
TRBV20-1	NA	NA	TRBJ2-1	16	TGCAGTGCTAGAGTTGACAGGAAAATCCCCTACAATGAGCAGTTCTTC	CSARVDRKIPYNEQFF
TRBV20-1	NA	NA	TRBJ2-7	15	TGCAGTGCTAGAGATAGCTTGGGGCTAGACTACGAGCAGTACTTC	CSARDSLGLDYEQYF
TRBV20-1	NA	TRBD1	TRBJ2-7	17	TGCAGTGCTAGTCTCCGGGACAGGGGCTATTTCTCCTACGAGCAGTACTTC	CSASLRDRGYFSYEQYF
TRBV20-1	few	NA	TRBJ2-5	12	TGCAGTGCTTCGACCATTCAAGAGACCCAGTACTTC	CSASTIQETQYF
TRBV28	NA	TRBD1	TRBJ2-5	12	TGTGCCAGCCGGGACAGGGACGAGACCCAGTACTTC	CASRDRDETQYF
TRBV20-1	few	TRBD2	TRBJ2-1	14	TGCAGTGCTCCTAGCGGGAGCTCCTACAATGAGCAGTTCTTC	CSAPSGSSYNEQFF
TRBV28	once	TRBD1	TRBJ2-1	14	TGTGCCAGCAGGCAACGGGACAGGGGGAATGAGCAGTTCTTC	CASRQRDRGNEQFF
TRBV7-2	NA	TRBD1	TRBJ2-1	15	TGTGTCAGCAGCTATGGGCAGGGGGCGCAAAATGAGCAGTTCTTC	CVSSYGQGAQNEQFF
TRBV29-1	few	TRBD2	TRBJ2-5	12	TGCAGCGTCCAGGCGGGGGAAGAGACCCAGTACTTC	CSVQAGEETQYF
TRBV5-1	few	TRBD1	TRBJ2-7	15	TGCGCCAGCAGCTTGGTCGGGACAGGGATCCACGAGCAGTACTTC	CASSLVGTGIHEQYF
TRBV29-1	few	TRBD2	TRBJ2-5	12	TGCAGCGCTGGGATGCGGGGGGAGACCCAGTACTTC	CSAGMRGETQYF
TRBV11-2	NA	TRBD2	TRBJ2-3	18	TGTGCCAGCAGCTTACTTGGACTAGCCTTTCTCGGCCCAGATACGCAGTATTTT	CASSLLGLAFLGPDTQYF
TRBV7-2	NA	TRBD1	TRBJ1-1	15	TGTGCCAGCAGCCCCGCCAGGGGGCTGGGCACTGAAGCTTTCTTT	CASSPARGLGTEAFF
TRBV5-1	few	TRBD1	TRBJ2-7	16	TGCGCCAGCAGCTTGGGAACCGGGACAGGGCTCAGGGAGCAGTACTTC	CASSLGTGTGLREQYF
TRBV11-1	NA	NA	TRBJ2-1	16	TGTGCCAGCAGCGGGGCGGGGCTTAGCTCCTACAATGAGCAGTTCTTC	CASSGAGLSSYNEQFF
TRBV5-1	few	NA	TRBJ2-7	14	TGCGCCAGCAGCTTTCGTTATACGCTCTACGAGCAGTACTTC	CASSFRYTLYEQYF
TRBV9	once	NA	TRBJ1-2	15	TGTGCCAGCAGCGTAGATGGCAGGGATAGCTATGGCTACACCTTC	CASSVDGRDSYGYTF
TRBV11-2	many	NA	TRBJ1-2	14	TGTGCCAGCAGCTTAGATTCAGTGAACTATGGCTACACCTTC	CASSLDSVNYGYTF